This note documents a single T cell receptor beta chain sequence. Deletions cut 4 bases from V and 4 bases from J, with 12 bases between. Germline lookup yields CDR1 SGHRS and CDR2 YFSETQ. The CDR3 consists of 13 residues. These data belong to a study of blood T cell repertoires in COVID-19. Turning to the study itself: Sources were T cells, B-cell-depleted T cells, or PBMCs; the material itself was cDNA or gDNA.

Here immunoSEQ multiplex PCR was the method, and the copy in TCRdb shows in-frame clones only, minus some. This repertoire shows some 48,000 clones, approximately 90% found once; its top ten account for more than 20%. The chain employs TRBV5-1 and TRBJ2-7; D is possibly TRBD2 (5 bases). The sequenced material came from peripheral blood. This receptor was taken from a woman older than 75 in a cohort sampled during active or convalescent COVID-19. CDR3 amino acids: CASSEGPVYEQYF. The CDR3 nucleotides read TGCGCCAGCAGCGAGGGCCCCGTTTACGAGCAGTACTTC.